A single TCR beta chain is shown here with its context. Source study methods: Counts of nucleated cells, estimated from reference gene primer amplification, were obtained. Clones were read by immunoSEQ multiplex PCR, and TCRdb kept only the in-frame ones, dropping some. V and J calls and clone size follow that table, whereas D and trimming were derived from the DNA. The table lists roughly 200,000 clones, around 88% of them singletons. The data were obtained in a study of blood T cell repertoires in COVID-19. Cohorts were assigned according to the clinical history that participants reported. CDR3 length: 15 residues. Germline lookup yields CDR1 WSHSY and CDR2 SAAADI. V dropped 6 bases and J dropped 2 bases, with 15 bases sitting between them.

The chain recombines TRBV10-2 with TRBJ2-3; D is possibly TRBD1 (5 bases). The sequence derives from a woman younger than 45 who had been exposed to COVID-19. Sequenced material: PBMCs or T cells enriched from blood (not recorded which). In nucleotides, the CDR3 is TGCGCCAGCAGCCCGGAAAGGGGCCTCACAGATACGCAGTATTTT. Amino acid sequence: CASSPERGLTDTQYF.